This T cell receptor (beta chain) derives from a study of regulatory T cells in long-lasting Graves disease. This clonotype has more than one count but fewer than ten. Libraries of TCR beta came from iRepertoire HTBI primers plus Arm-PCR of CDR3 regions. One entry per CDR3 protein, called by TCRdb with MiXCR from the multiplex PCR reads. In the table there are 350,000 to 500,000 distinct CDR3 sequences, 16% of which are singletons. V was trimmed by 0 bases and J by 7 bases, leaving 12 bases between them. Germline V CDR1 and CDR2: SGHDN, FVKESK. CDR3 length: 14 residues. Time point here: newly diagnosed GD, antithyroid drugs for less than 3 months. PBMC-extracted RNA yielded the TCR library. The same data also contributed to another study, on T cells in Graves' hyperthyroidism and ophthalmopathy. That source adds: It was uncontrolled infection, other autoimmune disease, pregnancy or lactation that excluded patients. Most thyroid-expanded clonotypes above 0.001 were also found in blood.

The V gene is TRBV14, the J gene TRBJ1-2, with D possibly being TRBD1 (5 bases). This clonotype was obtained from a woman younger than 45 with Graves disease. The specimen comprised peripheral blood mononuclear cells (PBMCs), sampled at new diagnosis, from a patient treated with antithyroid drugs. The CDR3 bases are TGTGCCAGCAGCCAAGATCGGGGGTTCGGTGGCTACACCTTC. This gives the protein CASSQDRGFGGYTF.